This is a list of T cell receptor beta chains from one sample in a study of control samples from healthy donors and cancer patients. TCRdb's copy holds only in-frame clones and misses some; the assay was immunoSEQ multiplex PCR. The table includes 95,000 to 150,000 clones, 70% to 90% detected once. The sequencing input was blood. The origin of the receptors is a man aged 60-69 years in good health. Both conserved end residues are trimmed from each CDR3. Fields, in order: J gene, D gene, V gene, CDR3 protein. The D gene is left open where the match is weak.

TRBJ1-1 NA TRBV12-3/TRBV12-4 ASSLGEPTEAF
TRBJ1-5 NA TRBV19 ASSLPGDSNQPQH
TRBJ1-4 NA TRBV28 ASSLAVTNEKLF
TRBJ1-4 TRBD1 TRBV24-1 ATSEGQGPVATNEKLF
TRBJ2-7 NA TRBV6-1 ASSEASMNYEQY
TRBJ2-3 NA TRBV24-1 ATSREGAQGDTQY
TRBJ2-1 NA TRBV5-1 ASSFTGTNSYNEQF
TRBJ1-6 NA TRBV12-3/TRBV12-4 ASSLGYASPLH
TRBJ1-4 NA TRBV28 ASSLPNRGGLF
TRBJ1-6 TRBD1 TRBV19 ASRFQDRGRSPLH
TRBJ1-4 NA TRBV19 ASKMRAHVEKLF
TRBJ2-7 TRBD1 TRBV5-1 ASSLLRGSGQGDEQY
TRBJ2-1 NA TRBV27 ASILAGAPGANEQF
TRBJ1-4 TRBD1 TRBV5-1 ASSSQGGTNEKLF
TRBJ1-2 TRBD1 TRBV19 ASSIYSPGQGPPGYT
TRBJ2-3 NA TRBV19 ASSTGQVTDTQY
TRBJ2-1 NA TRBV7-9 ASSARGGSYNEQF
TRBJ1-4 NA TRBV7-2 ASSPLLGGNEKLF
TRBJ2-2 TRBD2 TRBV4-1 ASSQEMTSGVRGTGELF
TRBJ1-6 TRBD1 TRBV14 ASSQTQGQGNSPLH
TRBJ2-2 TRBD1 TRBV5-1 ASSKGQGTEELF
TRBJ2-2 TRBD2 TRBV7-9 ASSLVLAGANTGELF
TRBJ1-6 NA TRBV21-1 ASSKVIRPGNSPLH
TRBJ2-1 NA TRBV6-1 ASSEGQTGGDEQF
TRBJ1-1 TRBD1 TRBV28 ASSYHLRGENTEAF
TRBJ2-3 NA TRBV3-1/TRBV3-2 ASSQVSLDFTDTQY
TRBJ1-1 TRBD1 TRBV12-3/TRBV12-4 ASSLVGGEAF
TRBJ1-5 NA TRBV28 ASSPGTRRGQPQH